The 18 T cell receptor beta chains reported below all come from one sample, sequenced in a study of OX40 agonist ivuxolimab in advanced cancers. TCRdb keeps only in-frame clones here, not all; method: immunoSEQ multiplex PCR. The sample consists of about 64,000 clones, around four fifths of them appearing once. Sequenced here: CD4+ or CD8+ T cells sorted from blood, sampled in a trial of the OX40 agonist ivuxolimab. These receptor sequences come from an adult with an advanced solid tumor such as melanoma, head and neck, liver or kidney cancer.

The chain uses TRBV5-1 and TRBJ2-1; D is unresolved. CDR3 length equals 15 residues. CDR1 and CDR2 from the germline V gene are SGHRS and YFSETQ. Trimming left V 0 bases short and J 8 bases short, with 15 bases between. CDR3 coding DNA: TGCGCCAGCAGCTTGGATGTCAGTAGGGTCGATGAGCAGTTCTTC. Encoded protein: CASSLDVSRVDEQFF.

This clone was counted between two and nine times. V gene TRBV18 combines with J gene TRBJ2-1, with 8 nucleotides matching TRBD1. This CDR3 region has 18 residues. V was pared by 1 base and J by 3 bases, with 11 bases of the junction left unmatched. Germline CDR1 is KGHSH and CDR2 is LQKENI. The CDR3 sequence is CASSPLRRQGKIYNEQFF. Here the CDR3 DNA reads TGTGCCAGCTCACCACTACGAAGACAGGGGAAAATCTACAATGAGCAGTTCTTC.

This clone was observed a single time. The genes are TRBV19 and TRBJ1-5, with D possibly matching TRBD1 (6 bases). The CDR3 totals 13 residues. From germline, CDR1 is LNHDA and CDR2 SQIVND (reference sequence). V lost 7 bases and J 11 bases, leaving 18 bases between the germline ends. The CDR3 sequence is CASTAGVGGAQHF. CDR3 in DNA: TGTGCCAGTACCGCAGGGGTCGGGGGAGCCCAGCATTTT. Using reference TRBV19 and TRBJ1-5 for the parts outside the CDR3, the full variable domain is DGGITQSPKYLFRKEGQNVTLSCEQNLNHDAMYWYRQDPGQGLRLIYYSQIVNDFQKGDIAEGYSVSREKKESFPLTVTSAQKNPTAFYLCASTAGVGGAQHFGDGTRLSIL.

The CDR3 sequence is CASSQDRPEDTANTGELFF. In DNA, the CDR3 is TGCGCCAGCAGCCAAGATCGGCCAGAAGACACCGCGAACACCGGGGAGCTGTTTTTT. The gene calls are TRBV4-1 and TRBJ2-2; no firm D call. V shed 0 bases and J shed 0 bases, with 17 bases lying between them. CDR1 MGHRA and CDR2 YSYEKL come from the germline V gene. CDR3 size: 19 residues.

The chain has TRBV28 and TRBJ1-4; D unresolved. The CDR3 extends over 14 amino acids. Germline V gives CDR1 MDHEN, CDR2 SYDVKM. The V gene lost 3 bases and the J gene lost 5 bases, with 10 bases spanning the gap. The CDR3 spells CASSFSTKNEKLFF. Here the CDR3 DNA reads TGTGCCAGCAGTTTCTCGACAAAGAATGAAAAACTGTTTTTT.

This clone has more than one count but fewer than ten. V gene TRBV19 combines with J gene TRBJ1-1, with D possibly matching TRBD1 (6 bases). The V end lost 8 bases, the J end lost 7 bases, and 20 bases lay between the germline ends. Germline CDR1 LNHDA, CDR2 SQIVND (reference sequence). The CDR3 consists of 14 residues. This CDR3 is CASDGGRGVGEAFF. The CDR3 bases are TGTGCCAGTGACGGGGGCAGGGGCGTGGGTGAAGCTTTCTTT.

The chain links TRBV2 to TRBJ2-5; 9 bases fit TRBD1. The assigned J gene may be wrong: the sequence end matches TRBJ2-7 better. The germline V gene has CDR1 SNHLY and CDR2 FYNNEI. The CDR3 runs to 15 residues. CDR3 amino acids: CASNRDRVWNYEQYF. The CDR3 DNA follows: TGTGCCAGCAACCGGGACAGGGTATGGAACTACGAGCAGTACTTC.

In DNA form, the CDR3 reads TGTGCCAGCAGCTTAGGGGCCCGCGGGAATTCACCCCTCCACTTT. This sequence encodes CASSLGARGNSPLHF. This chain uses TRBV7-6 with TRBJ1-6; D not certain. Germline V CDR1 and CDR2: SGHVS, FNYEAQ. This CDR3 has 15 amino acids. V was clipped by 1 base and J by 7 bases, with 11 bases between them.

This CDR3 reads CASSDGPGTDTQYF. The CDR3 nucleotides are TGTGCCAGCAGCGATGGCCCAGGGACAGATACGCAGTATTTT. The gene calls are TRBV7-2 and TRBJ2-3, with a weak D call TRBD1 (5 bases). Trimming removed 5 bases from V and 3 bases from J, with 12 bases in between. The CDR3 is 14 residues long. CDR1 and CDR2 (germline): SGHTA, FQGNSA.

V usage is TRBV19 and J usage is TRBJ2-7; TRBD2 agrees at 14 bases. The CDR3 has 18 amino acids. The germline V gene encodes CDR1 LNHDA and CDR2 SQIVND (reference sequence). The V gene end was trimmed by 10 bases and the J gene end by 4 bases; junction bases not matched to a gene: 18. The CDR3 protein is CATQRTGGLAGVIYEQYF. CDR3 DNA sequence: TGTGCCACCCAACGGACAGGGGGACTAGCGGGAGTGATATACGAGCAGTACTTC.

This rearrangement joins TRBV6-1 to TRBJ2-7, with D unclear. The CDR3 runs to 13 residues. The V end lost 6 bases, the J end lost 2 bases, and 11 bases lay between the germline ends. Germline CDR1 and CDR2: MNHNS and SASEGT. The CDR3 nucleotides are TGTGCCAGCAGCCGTCCCCCGGCCTACGAGCAGTACTTC. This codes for CASSRPPAYEQYF.

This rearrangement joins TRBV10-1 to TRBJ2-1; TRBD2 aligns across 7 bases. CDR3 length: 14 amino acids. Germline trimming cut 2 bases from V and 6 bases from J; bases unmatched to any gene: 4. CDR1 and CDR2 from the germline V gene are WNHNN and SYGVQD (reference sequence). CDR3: CASSEASGPNEQFF. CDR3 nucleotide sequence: TGCGCCAGCAGTGAGGCTAGCGGCCCCAATGAGCAGTTCTTC.

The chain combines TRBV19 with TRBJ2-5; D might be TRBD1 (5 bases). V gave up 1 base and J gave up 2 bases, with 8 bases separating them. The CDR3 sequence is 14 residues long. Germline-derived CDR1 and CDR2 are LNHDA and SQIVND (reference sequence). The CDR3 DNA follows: TGTGCCAGTAGTATAGGAGGACAACAAGAGACCCAGTACTTC. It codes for CASSIGGQQETQYF.

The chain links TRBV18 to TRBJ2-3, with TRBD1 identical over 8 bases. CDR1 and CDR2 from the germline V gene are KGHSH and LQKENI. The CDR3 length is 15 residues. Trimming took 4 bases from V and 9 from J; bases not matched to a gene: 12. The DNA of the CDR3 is TGTGCCAGCTCACTGAAGACACATGGACAGGGAACGCAGTATTTT. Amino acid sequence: CASSLKTHGQGTQYF. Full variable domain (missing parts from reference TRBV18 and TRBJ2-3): NAGVMQNPRHLVRRRGQEARLRCSPMKGHSHVYWYRQLPEEGLKFMVYLQKENIIDESGMPKERFSAEFPKEGPSILRIQQVVRGDSAAYFCASSLKTHGQGTQYFGPGTRLTVL.

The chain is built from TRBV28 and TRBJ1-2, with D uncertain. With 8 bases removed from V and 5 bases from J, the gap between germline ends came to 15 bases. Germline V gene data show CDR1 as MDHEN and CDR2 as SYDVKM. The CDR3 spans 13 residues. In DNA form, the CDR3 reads TGTGCCAGCGGTTCGAGGCGAGCTTATGGCTACACCTTC. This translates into CASGSRRAYGYTF.

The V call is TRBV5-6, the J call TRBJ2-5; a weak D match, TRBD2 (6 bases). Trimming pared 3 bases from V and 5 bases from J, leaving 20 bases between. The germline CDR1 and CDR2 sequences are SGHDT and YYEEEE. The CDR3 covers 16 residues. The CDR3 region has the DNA TGTGCCAGCAGCTCGAAGCTAGCGTTGGGGAGGGAGACCCAGTACTTC. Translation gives CASSSKLALGRETQYF.

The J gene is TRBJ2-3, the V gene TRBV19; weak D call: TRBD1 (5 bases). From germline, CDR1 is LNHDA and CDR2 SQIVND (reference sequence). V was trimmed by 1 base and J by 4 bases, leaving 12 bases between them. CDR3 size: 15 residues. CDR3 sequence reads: CASSIGTRPADTQYF. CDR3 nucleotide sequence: TGTGCCAGTAGTATAGGGACAAGGCCGGCAGATACGCAGTATTTT.

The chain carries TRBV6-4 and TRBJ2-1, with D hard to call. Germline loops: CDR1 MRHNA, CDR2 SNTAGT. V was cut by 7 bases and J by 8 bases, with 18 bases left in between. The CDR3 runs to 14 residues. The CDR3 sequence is CASTASQITDEQFF. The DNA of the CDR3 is TGTGCCAGCACCGCATCACAGATTACCGATGAGCAGTTCTTC.